This passage covers 12 T cell receptor gamma chains from one sample sequenced in a study of human gamma delta and Vdelta1 T cells. TCRdb re-called the PCR reads using CATT. The sample includes some 3,000 gamma-chain clones, roughly 5.2% of them seen just once. Specimen: naive CD27+ Vdelta1 gamma-delta T cells from blood. Source of these receptors: a human donor in good health.

By proportion, this clone is large. The V call is TRGV5, the J call TRGJ1 or TRGJ2. CDR3 length equals 11 residues. Looked up from germline, CDR1 is VINAFY and CDR2 is YDVSNSKD. Trimming removed 6 bases from V and 2 bases from J; junction bases left unmatched: 1. CDR3 sequence: CATWHYYKKLF. CDR3 sequence (DNA): TGTGCCACCTGGCATTATTATAAGAAACTCTTT.

By sample share, this clone is medium-sized (0.01 to 0.1%). V and J are TRGV3 and TRGJ1 or TRGJ2. Germline values: CDR1 VTNTFY, CDR2 YDVSTARD (reference sequence). The trim removed 1 base at V and 3 bases at J, leaving 3 bases unmatched. This CDR3 spans 13 amino acids. The CDR3 bases are TGTGCCACCTGGGACAGATTTTATTATAAGAAACTCTTT. Translated, it gives CATWDRFYYKKLF.

The V gene is TRGV9, the J gene TRGJP. From germline, CDR1 is GITISATS and CDR2 ISYDGTV (reference sequence). V lost 2 bases and J lost 4; bases outside the gene matches: 5. This CDR3 comprises 17 residues. The CDR3 DNA reads TGTGCCTTGTGGGAGGCCCCCCAAGAGTTGGGCAAAAAAATCAAGGTATTT. Its translation is CALWEAPQELGKKIKVF.

In regard to this clone: TCRdb pairs this DNA with a much larger clone's protein that differs at residue 9, likely a read error; the protein shown was translated from the DNA. The chain has TRGV5 and TRGJ1 or TRGJ2. The CDR3 consists of 12 residues. Germline loops: CDR1 VINAFY, CDR2 YDVSNSKD. J gave up 11 bases and V 0 bases, and 7 bases lay outside the gene matches. The CDR3: CATWDRPYEKLF. DNA of the CDR3: TGTGCCACCTGGGACAGGCCCTATGAGAAACTCTTT.

In this sample, this clone turned up a few times. The TCRdb protein fails to match the DNA translation at residue 8; the protein reported here was translated from the DNA. V usage is TRGV2 and J usage is TRGJ1 or TRGJ2. This CDR3 has 16 amino acids. V lost 6 bases to trimming and J lost 0 bases; unmatched junction nucleotides: 14. CDR1 and CDR2 from the germline V gene are EGSNGY and YDSYNSKV. The CDR3 DNA follows: TGTGCCACCTGGCCAAAAGCCCTCCCGAATTATTATAAGAAACTCTTT. It is translated as CATWPKALPNYYKKLF.

Comment on this clone: TCRdb has a much larger clone's protein, which differs at residue 12 from the translation of this DNA, likely because of a read error; what is shown is the protein translated from the DNA. The V segment is TRGV9, and no J call was made. CDR1 GITISATS and CDR2 ISYDGTV come from the germline V gene (reference sequence). The CDR3 loop spans 13 amino acids. CDR3 DNA sequence: TGTGCCTTGTGGGAGAAACAGGGGTATAAGAAAATATTT. Amino acids: CALWEKQGYKKIF.

About this clone: Mismatch with germline at one junction end may stem from a read error. This chain joins TRGV3 and TRGJ1 or TRGJ2. The J gene was missing in TCRdb and was found by matching the end of the DNA to germline. The germline V gene has CDR1 VTNTFY and CDR2 YDVSTARD (reference sequence). The CDR3 sequence is 15 residues long. In DNA form, the CDR3 reads TGTACCACCTGGGACAGGCTCAGGAGAGATTATAAGAAACTCTTT. It encodes CTTWDRLRRDYKKLF.

The V call is TRGV8, the J call TRGJ1 or TRGJ2. The J gene was not available in TCRdb and was assigned here by matching the DNA to germline segments. The CDR3 totals 18 residues. Germline CDR1 reads VENAVY; CDR2 reads YDSYNSRV. Unmatched junction bases numbered 19, after V lost 5 bases and J lost 0 bases. The CDR3 DNA follows: TGTGCCACCTGGGTCGGAAAATTGTCCGGGTCGAATTATTATAAGAAACTCTTT. Protein: CATWVGKLSGSNYYKKLF.

On this clone: Given a much more abundant clone one base away, this may be a read error. The assigned J gene is TRGJP1, but the V gene is uncalled. This CDR3 contains 20 residues. The CDR3 nucleotides read TGTGCCACCTGGGACAGGCATTCGTCTCGGGGGGGTACCACTGGTTGGTTCAAGATATTT. Translating it yields CATWDRHSSRGGTTGWFKIF.

Concerning this clone: It may be a read error: a sequence one base away is much more abundant. Additional DNA sequences in this sample encode the identical CDR3. This chain uses TRGV9 with TRGJ1 or TRGJ2. Losses at the gene ends were 2 bases for V and 10 bases for J; bases not matched to a gene: 5. Germline V gives CDR1 GITISATS, CDR2 ISYDGTV (reference sequence). The CDR3 loop spans 11 amino acids. The CDR3 spells CALWEDRKKLF. CDR3 bases: TGTGCCTTGTGGGAGGACCGGAAGAAACTCTTT.

Concerning this clone itself: At one end, the junction sequence differs from germline, possibly due to a read error. This chain joins TRGV9 and TRGJ1 or TRGJ2. The CDR3 runs to 13 residues. Germline assignment: CDR1 GITISATS and CDR2 ISYDGTV (reference sequence). CDR3 sequence reads: CASWEVGSYKKLF. The CDR3 coding sequence is TGTGCCTCGTGGGAGGTGGGAAGTTATAAGAAACTCTTT.

Regarding this clone: At one of its ends the junction is not consistent with the germline gene, which may arise from a read error. The chain combines TRGV3 with TRGJ1 or TRGJ2. In germline, CDR1 is VTNTFY, CDR2 YDVSTARD (reference sequence). This CDR3 is 13 amino acids long. In nucleotides, the CDR3 is TGTGCCACCTGGGATAGGATCACGAGGAAGAAAATCTTT. Translating gives CATWDRITRKKIF.